This entry concerns a single T cell receptor beta chain. The antigen is undetermined. The data belong to a study of T cell repertoires in cytomegalovirus infection. Study-wide context: Based on public TCR beta signatures, there were indications of CMV infection and of a matching HLA type. The study, taken as a whole, reports: Frequencies of public TCR beta families were cumulated, and this identified carriers of CMV plus the relevant HLA. It was HLA-C-restricted CMV-specific TCR beta clonotypes that dominated the response ex vivo.

The CDR3 spans 13 residues. Germline CDR1 MNHEY, CDR2 SVGAGI. Trimming left V 1 base short and J 11 bases short, with 14 bases between. A single record per CDR3 protein comes from TCRdb applying MiXCR to the reads. The sample has about 740,000 distinct CDR3 sequences; approximately 34% are singletons. The source is a human donor in good health (CMV status not recorded). Some clones in this sample may be carry-over from other donors' samples. The rearrangement links TRBV6-5 to TRBJ1-1; D is possibly TRBD1 (6 bases). Material for sequencing was PBMCs. The CDR3 region has the DNA TGTGCCAGCAGTTACTGGGGCGGGGGCAGGGCTTTCTTT. Translating gives CASSYWGGGRAFF.